The present T cell receptor (beta chain) was sequenced within a study of cytomegalovirus exposure and HLA in healthy donors. Whole-study results and caveats: The finding came from a later analysis; first-cohort TCR clusters tended to co-occur in the 110 or so validation repertoires. In vitro checks showed that a few CMV-associated chains really do target CMV antigens.

Profiled with immunoSEQ multiplex PCR; TCRdb holds only in-frame clones, not every one. The sample holds approximately 150,000 clones, 86% seen once. Germline V gene lookup returns CDR1 WSHSY and CDR2 SAAADI. Trimming pared 6 bases from V and 7 bases from J, leaving 15 bases between. CDR3 size: 13 residues. To note about this clone: Its antigen remains unknown.

The V and J genes are TRBV10-2 and TRBJ2-5; TRBD2 might be the D (5 bases). Source material: PBMCs. The receptor was derived from a man aged 18 to 30 in good health and CMV-seropositive. Written as DNA, the CDR3 is TGCGCCAGCAGCCTTACTAGTGAGGGGACCCAGTACTTC. It translates to CASSLTSEGTQYF.